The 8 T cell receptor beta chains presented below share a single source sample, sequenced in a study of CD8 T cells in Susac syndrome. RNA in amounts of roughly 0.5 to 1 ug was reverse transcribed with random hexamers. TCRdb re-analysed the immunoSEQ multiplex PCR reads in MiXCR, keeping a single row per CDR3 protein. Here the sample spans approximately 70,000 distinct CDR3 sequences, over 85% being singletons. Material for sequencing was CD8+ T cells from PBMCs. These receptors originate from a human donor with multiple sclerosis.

CDR3 in DNA: TGCGCCAGCAGCTTGTTAGGCAGATTCTCCTACGAGCAGTACTTC. Protein product: CASSLLGRFSYEQYF. The chain combines TRBV5-1 with TRBJ2-7; D gene unclear. The germline V and J ends were trimmed by 1 base and 0 bases, with 11 bases remaining between them. This CDR3 spans 15 amino acids. The germline V gene has CDR1 SGHRS and CDR2 YFSETQ.

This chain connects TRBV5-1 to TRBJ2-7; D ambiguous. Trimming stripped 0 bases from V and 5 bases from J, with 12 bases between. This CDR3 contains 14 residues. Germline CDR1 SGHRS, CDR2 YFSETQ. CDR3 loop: CASSLAWVADEQYF. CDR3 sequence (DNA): TGCGCCAGCAGCTTGGCCTGGGTGGCGGACGAGCAGTACTTC.

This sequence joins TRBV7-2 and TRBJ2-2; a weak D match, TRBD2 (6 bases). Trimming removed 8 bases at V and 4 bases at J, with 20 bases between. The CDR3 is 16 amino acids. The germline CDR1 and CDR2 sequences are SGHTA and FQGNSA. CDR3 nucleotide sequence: TGTGCCAGCGGCCAGGGACTCCCAGGGAGCACCGGGGAGCTGTTTTTT. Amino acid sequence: CASGQGLPGSTGELFF.

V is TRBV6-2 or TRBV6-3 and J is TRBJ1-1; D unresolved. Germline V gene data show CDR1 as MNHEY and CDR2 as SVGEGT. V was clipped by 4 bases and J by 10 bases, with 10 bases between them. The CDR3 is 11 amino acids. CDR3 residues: CASSSTLGAFF. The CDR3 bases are TGTGCCAGCAGTTCGACATTGGGAGCTTTCTTT.

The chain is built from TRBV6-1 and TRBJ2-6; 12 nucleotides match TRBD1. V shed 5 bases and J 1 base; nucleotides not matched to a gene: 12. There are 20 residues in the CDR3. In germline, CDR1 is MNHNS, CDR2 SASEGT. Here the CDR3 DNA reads TGTGCCAGCAGTCCCCCCGGGACAGGGGGCGGTGTATCTGGGGCCAACGTCCTGACTTTC. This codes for CASSPPGTGGGVSGANVLTF.

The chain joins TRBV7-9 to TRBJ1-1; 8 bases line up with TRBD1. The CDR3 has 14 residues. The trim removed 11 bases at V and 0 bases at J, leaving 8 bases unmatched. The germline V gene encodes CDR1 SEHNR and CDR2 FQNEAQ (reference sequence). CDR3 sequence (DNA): TGTGCCGGTTCGACAGGGGTGATGAACACTGAAGCTTTCTTT. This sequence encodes CAGSTGVMNTEAFF.

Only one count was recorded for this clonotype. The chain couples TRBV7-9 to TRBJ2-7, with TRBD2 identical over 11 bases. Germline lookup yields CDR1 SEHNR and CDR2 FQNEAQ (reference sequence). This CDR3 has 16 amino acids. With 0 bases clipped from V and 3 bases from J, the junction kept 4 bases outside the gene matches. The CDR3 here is CASSLAILAGDYEQYF. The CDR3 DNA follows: TGTGCCAGCAGCTTAGCTATACTAGCGGGGGACTACGAGCAGTACTTC. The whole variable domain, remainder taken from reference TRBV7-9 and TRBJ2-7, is DTGVSQNPRHKITKRGQNVTFRCDPISEHNRLYWYRQTLGQGPEFLTYFQNEAQLEKSRLLSDRFSAERPKGSFSTLEIQRTEQGDSAMYLCASSLAILAGDYEQYFGPGTRLTVT.

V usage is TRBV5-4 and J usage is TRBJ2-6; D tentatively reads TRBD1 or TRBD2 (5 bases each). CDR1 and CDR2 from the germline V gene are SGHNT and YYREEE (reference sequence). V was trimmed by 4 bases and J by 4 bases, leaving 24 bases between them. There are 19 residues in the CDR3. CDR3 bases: TGTGCCAGCAGCGCCCCCGGGACGAACTTATTTGTAGGGGCCAACGTCCTGACTTTC. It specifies CASSAPGTNLFVGANVLTF.